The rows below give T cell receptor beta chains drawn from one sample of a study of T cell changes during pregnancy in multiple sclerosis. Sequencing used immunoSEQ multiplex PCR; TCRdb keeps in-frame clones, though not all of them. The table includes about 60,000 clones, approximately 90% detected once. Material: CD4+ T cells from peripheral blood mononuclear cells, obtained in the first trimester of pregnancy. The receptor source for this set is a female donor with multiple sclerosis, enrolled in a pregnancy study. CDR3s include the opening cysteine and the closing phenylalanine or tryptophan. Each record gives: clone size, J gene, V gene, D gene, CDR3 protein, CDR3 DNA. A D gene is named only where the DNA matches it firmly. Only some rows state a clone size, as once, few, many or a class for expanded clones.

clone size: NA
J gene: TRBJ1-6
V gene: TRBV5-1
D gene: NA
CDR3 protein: CASKVFGDSPLHF
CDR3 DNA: TGCGCCAGCAAAGTCTTCGGTGATTCACCCCTCCACTTT

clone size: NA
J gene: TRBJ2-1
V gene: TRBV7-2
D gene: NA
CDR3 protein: CASSLDGSNPYNEQFF
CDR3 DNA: TGTGCCAGCAGCTTAGATGGTAGTAACCCTTACAATGAGCAGTTCTTC

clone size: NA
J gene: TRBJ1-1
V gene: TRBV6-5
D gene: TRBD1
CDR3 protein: CASLTGGLANTEAFF
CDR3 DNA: TGTGCCAGCCTAACAGGGGGGCTGGCGAACACTGAAGCTTTCTTT

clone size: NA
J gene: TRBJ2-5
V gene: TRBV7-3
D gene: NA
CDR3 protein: CASSFQPGAETQYF
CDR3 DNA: TGTGCCAGCAGCTTCCAGCCAGGCGCGGAGACCCAGTACTTC

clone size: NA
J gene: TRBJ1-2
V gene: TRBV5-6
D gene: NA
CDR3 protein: CASSLGANYGYTF
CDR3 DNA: TGTGCCAGCAGCTTAGGGGCTAACTATGGCTACACCTTC

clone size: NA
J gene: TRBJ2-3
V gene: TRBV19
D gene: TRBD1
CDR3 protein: CASSPGQGRTDTQYF
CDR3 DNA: TGTGCCAGTAGTCCGGGACAGGGGAGGACAGATACGCAGTATTTT

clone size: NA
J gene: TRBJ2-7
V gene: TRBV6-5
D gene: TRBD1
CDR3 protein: CASSSGTGGPYEQYF
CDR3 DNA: TGTGCCAGCAGTTCCGGGACAGGGGGTCCCTACGAGCAGTACTTC

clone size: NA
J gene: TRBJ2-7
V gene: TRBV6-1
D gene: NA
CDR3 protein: CASSEAKGFPYEQYF
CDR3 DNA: TGTGCCAGCAGTGAAGCGAAGGGGTTTCCCTACGAGCAGTACTTC

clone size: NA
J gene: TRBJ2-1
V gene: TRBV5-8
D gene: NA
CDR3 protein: CASSPRQAALNEQFF
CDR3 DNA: TGTGCCAGCAGCCCACGGCAGGCCGCCCTCAATGAGCAGTTCTTC

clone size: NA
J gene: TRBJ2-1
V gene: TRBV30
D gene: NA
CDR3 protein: CACSRCREAYNEQFF
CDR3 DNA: TGTGCCTGTTCGAGGTGCAGGGAGGCCTACAATGAGCAGTTCTTC

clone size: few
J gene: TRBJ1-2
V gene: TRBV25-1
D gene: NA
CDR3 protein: CASSEPETGRGGYGYTF
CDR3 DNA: TGTGCCAGCAGCGAGCCCGAGACCGGCAGGGGAGGGTATGGCTACACCTTC

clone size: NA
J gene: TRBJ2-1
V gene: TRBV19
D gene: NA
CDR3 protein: CASSPRRSSYNEQFF
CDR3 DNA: TGTGCCAGTAGTCCCAGGCGAAGCTCCTACAATGAGCAGTTCTTC

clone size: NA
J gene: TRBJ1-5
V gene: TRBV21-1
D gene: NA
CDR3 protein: CASTHPSEGALLSWVNQPQHF
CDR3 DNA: TGTGCCAGCACCCACCCTTCTGAGGGGGCTCTCCTCTCGTGGGTCAATCAGCCCCAGCATTTT

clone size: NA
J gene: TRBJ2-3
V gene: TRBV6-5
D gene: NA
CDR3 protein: CASRIPGSTDTQYF
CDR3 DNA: TGTGCCAGCCGGATACCAGGGAGCACAGATACGCAGTATTTT